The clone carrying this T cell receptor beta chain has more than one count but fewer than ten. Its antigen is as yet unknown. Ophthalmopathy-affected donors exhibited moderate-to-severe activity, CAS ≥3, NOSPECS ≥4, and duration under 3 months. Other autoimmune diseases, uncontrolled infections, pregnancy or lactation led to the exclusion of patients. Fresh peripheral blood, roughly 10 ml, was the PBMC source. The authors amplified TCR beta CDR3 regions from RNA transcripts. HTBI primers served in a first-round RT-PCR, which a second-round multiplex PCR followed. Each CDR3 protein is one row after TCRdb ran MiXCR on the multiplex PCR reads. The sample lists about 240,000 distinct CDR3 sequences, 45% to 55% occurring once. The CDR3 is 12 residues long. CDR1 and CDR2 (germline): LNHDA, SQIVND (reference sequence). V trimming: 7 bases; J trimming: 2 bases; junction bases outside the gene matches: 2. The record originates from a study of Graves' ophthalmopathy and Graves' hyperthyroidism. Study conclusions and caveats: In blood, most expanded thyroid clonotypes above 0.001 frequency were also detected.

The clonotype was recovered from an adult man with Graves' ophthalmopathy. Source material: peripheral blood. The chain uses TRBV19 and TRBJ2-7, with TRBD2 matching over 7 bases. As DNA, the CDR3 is TGTGCCAGTATGGGGGGGGCCTACGAGCAGTACTTC. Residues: CASMGGAYEQYF.